This T cell receptor beta chain is drawn from a study of long-term antiretroviral therapy in people with HIV. Trimming at V came to 5 bases and at J to 3 bases, leaving 9 bases not matched to a gene. Per the germline V gene, CDR1 is SGHTA and CDR2 is FQGNSA. This CDR3 is built from 15 residues. The assay, immunoSEQ v3.0, was run at survey level. TCRdb keeps only in-frame clones here, not all; method: immunoSEQ multiplex PCR. This repertoire shows about 27,000 clones, roughly 85% found once; its top ten account for approximately 12%. This specimen was unsorted PBMCs, taken 0.8 years before starting antiretroviral therapy. This receptor was taken from a man in his late teens or twenties with HIV. The chain combines TRBV7-2 with TRBJ2-7, with TRBD2 matching 8 bases. The CDR3 sequence: CASSPPGGPYYEQYF. As DNA, the CDR3 is TGTGCCAGCAGCCCCCCGGGGGGGCCCTACTACGAGCAGTACTTC.